This T cell receptor beta chain is from a study of blood T cell repertoires in COVID-19. The overall study: Acute-phase and convalescent COVID-19 samples originated in the United States, Italy and Spain. PBMCs, B-cell-depleted T cells, or T cells provided the cDNA or gDNA that made up the material.

V was pared by 4 bases and J by 1 base, with 3 bases of the junction left unmatched. The germline gives CDR1 SGHTS, CDR2 YDEGEE. The CDR3 runs to 14 residues. Authors' methods: By means of reference gene primer amplification, nucleated cell counts were estimated. Here immunoSEQ multiplex PCR was the method, and the copy in TCRdb shows in-frame clones only, minus some. V and J calls and clone size are as listed in that table; D and trimming were resolved from the DNA. There are over 130,000 clones in the sample; approximately 90% occur only once, and 3.5% to 5% lies in the top ten. Sequenced input: peripheral blood. The source of this sequence is a woman aged 60-75 years with active or convalescent COVID-19. The V call is TRBV5-8, the J call TRBJ1-1; 8 nucleotides match TRBD1. The CDR3 nucleotides read TGTGCCAGCAGCACTGGACAGGGGAACACTGAAGCTTTCTTT. Translated: CASSTGQGNTEAFF.